A single sample gave rise to the 21 T cell receptor beta chains below, sequenced in a study of T-cell memory formation after mild COVID-19. In TCRdb, the 5' RACE reads were re-called with MiXCR into one record per CDR3 protein. The profile shows 290,000 or so distinct CDR3 sequences, roughly a fifth of them singletons. The sequencing input was PBMCs or a T cell subset sorted from them (not recorded which). The receptors were sampled from a man aged 18 to 30 who had mild COVID-19 (a few samples of this study predate the infection). Cell type and time point are not known.

J is TRBJ2-3 and V is TRBV7-9; the match to TRBD2 covers 15 bases. Unmatched junction bases numbered 5, after V lost 5 bases and J lost 5 bases. The CDR3 consists of 16 residues. Looked up from germline, CDR1 is SEHNR and CDR2 is FQNEAQ (reference sequence). Written as DNA, the CDR3 is TGTGCCAGCAGCGGGACTAGCGGGGGGTTACTAGATACGCAGTATTTT. Translating gives CASSGTSGGLLDTQYF.

The sample holds a few counts of this clonotype. The V gene is TRBV5-4, the J gene TRBJ2-3; 11 nucleotides match TRBD2. The CDR3 extends over 15 amino acids. V lost 2 bases, J lost 8 bases, and 7 bases stayed unmatched. The germline gives CDR1 SGHNT, CDR2 YYREEE (reference sequence). CDR3 nucleotides: TGTGCCAGCAGCTTACTAGCGGGGGATCATGGTACGCAGTATTTT. Its translation: CASSLLAGDHGTQYF.

This clonotype was picked up many times. The CDR3 nucleotides read TGTGCCAGCAGCGTAGGGGTCGAGACTGAAGCTTTCTTT. Residues: CASSVGVETEAFF. The chain has TRBV9 and TRBJ1-1, with D uncertain. The CDR3 is 13 residues long. Trimming stripped 0 bases from V and 5 bases from J, with 8 bases between. The germline V gene has CDR1 SGDLS and CDR2 YYNGEE. The entire variable domain, with the rest obtained from reference TRBV9 and TRBJ1-1, is as follows: DSGVTQTPKHLITATGQRVTLRCSPRSGDLSVYWYQQSLDQGLQFLIQYYNGEERAKGNILERFSAQQFPDLHSELNLSSLELGDSALYFCASSVGVETEAFFGQGTRLTVV.

A few counts support this clonotype. The rearrangement links TRBV6-6 to TRBJ1-2, with a possible D match to TRBD1 (5 bases). The germline V gene encodes CDR1 MNHNY and CDR2 SVGAGI (reference sequence). The CDR3 spans 11 residues. V was cut by 7 bases and J by 7 bases, with 10 bases left in between. Here the CDR3 reads CASTWGGGYTF. The CDR3 DNA reads TGTGCCAGCACCTGGGGCGGTGGCTACACCTTC.

V is TRBV29-1 and J is TRBJ1-5, with 9 bases aligning to TRBD1. This CDR3 has 12 amino acids. Germline-derived CDR1 and CDR2 are SQVTM and ANQGSEA. In DNA, the CDR3 is TGCAGGAATGGGACAGGGCGACAGCCCCAGCATTTT. Residues: CRNGTGRQPQHF.

The table lists this clonotype with a few counts. V usage is TRBV20-1 and J usage is TRBJ1-4; the D is unclear. Germline lookup yields CDR1 DFQATT and CDR2 SNEGSKA (reference sequence). The V end lost 1 base, the J end lost 0 bases, and 15 bases lay between the germline ends. This CDR3 is built from 17 residues. The CDR3 nucleotides read TGCAGTGCTAGAGTTGACGGGTCAGTTGCAACTAATGAAAAACTGTTTTTT. It translates to CSARVDGSVATNEKLFF.

Remarks on this clonotype: The junction departs from the called germline gene at one end, perhaps through a read error. This chain uses TRBV6-4 with TRBJ2-3, with 11 nucleotides matching TRBD2. This CDR3 region has 11 residues. The V gene's germline CDR1 is MRHNA and CDR2 SNTAGT. The CDR3 here is CASTRTSGFPF. Here the CDR3 DNA reads TGTGCCAGCACTCGGACTAGCGGGTTTCCTTTT.

A few counts support this clonotype. This chain uses TRBV3-1 with TRBJ1-3, with D unclear. There are 14 residues in the CDR3. Trimming cost V 7 bases and J 0 bases, with 10 bases left between them. Germline-derived CDR1 and CDR2 are LGHDT and YNNKEL (reference sequence). This CDR3 is CASTNQFSGNTIYF. The DNA of the CDR3 is TGTGCCAGCACGAACCAGTTCTCTGGAAACACCATATATTTT.

The rearrangement joins TRBV6-5 to TRBJ1-4, with a possible D match to TRBD1 (5 bases). Germline assignment: CDR1 MNHEY and CDR2 SVGAGI. This CDR3 is built from 13 residues. V shed 4 bases and J shed 8 bases, with 11 bases lying between them. The CDR3 DNA sequence: TGTGCCAGCAGTTCGGACACAGGAGAAAAACTGTTTTTT. As protein: CASSSDTGEKLFF.

Many counts were recorded for this clonotype. This chain links TRBV5-1 with TRBJ2-5, with 8 bases fitting TRBD2. Germline V CDR1 and CDR2: SGHRS, YFSETQ. The CDR3 runs to 16 residues. Trimming at V came to 4 bases and at J to 1 base, leaving 9 bases not matched to a gene. The CDR3 bases are TGCGCCAGCAGCCCCGGGATAGCGGGGTTCCAAGAGACCCAGTACTTC. This translates into CASSPGIAGFQETQYF.

This clonotype was counted a few times. The chain has TRBV10-2 and TRBJ2-7; no clear D. Deletions cut 6 bases from V and 7 bases from J, with 19 bases between. Germline CDR1 reads WSHSY; CDR2 reads SAAADI. The CDR3 runs 14 residues. The CDR3 sequence: CASRRGLLIEEQYF. CDR3 in DNA: TGCGCCAGCAGGCGCGGCCTGTTGATCGAAGAGCAGTACTTC.

This chain uses TRBV5-1 with TRBJ1-2; a possible D gene is TRBD1 (6 bases). V shed 4 bases and J shed 6 bases, with 13 bases lying between them. CDR3 size: 13 residues. Germline CDR1 SGHRS, CDR2 YFSETQ. CDR3: CASSPAGGNGYTF. The CDR3 nucleotides read TGCGCCAGCAGCCCCGCTGGGGGCAATGGCTACACCTTC.

The chain carries TRBV5-5 and TRBJ1-6; D is perhaps TRBD1 (6 bases). This CDR3 region has 16 residues. Germline CDR1 SGHKS, CDR2 YYEKEE (reference sequence). V was pared by 6 bases and J by 10 bases, with 23 bases between. This CDR3 is CASTRLGAQRGSPLHF. In DNA form, the CDR3 reads TGTGCCAGCACCCGCTTGGGGGCCCAACGGGGGTCACCCCTCCACTTT.

The chain combines TRBV5-1 with TRBJ2-1; 8 bases line up with TRBD2. Germline lookup yields CDR1 SGHRS and CDR2 YFSETQ. The CDR3 runs 16 residues. J was trimmed by 0 bases and V by 4 bases; bases with no gene match: 6. The chain's CDR3 is CASSDRTSNSYNEQFF. For the CDR3, the DNA is TGCGCCAGCAGCGATCGGACTAGCAACTCCTACAATGAGCAGTTCTTC.

This clonotype was counted ten times or more. This rearrangement joins TRBV3-1 to TRBJ2-3; 8 nucleotides match TRBD2. Per the germline V gene, CDR1 is LGHDT and CDR2 is YNNKEL (reference sequence). The CDR3 has 16 amino acids. Unmatched junction bases numbered 9, after V lost 0 bases and J lost 7 bases. The CDR3 region has the DNA TGTGCCAGCAGCCAAGATCCCGGGGGGGCCCGCAATACGCAGTATTTT. This codes for CASSQDPGGARNTQYF.

This rearrangement joins TRBV7-9 to TRBJ1-1, with D maybe TRBD1 (5 bases). V gave up 2 bases and J gave up 3 bases, with 13 bases separating them. Germline V gene lookup returns CDR1 SEHNR and CDR2 FQNEAQ (reference sequence). This CDR3 has 15 amino acids. CDR3 amino acids: CASSLLGPPDTEAFF. The CDR3 DNA reads TGTGCCAGCAGCTTATTGGGGCCCCCGGACACTGAAGCTTTCTTT.

CDR3 in DNA: TGTGCCAGCAGCTTAGTAAGGGGTCAGGGGACTGTTGAGACCCAGTACTTC. Protein: CASSLVRGQGTVETQYF. This chain uses TRBV7-2 with TRBJ2-5; D tentatively reads TRBD1 or TRBD2 (6 bases each). The V gene's germline CDR1 is SGHTA and CDR2 FQGNSA. With 1 base removed from V and 5 bases from J, the gap between germline ends came to 20 bases. The CDR3 totals 17 residues.

This clonotype was observed a few times. This sequence joins TRBV7-3 and TRBJ2-3, with a tentative D call TRBD1 (6 bases). The CDR3 covers 14 residues. V lost 8 bases, J lost 2 bases, and 14 bases lay in between. Germline V gives CDR1 SGHTA, CDR2 FQGTGA. The CDR3 region has the DNA TGTGCCAGCGGAATACAGGGTCCCACAGATACGCAGTATTTT. Protein product: CASGIQGPTDTQYF.

CDR3 coding DNA: TGTGCCAGCAGCGCTGTAGACACGAACACTGAAGCTTTCTTT. It specifies CASSAVDTNTEAFF. The chain couples TRBV11-2 to TRBJ1-1, with unresolved D. The CDR3 contains 14 residues. Germline CDR1 is SGHAT and CDR2 is FQNNGV. With 5 bases removed from V and 1 base from J, the gap between germline ends came to 11 bases. The whole variable domain, remainder taken from reference TRBV11-2 and TRBJ1-1, is EAGVAQSPRYKIIEKRQSVAFWCNPISGHATLYWYQQILGQGPKLLIQFQNNGVVDDSQLPKDRFSAERLKGVDSTLKIQPAKLEDSAVYLCASSAVDTNTEAFFGQGTRLTVV.

V usage is TRBV28 and J usage is TRBJ2-7, with no clear D. Germline V CDR1 and CDR2: MDHEN, SYDVKM. V gave up 3 bases and J gave up 5 bases, with 5 bases separating them. This CDR3 comprises 11 residues. CDR3 in amino acids: CASSFANEQYV. As DNA, the CDR3 is TGTGCCAGCAGTTTTGCCAACGAGCAGTACGTC.

V gene TRBV12-3 or TRBV12-4 combines with J gene TRBJ2-4; weak D call: TRBD1 (5 bases). The CDR3 is 11 residues long. Trimming stripped 6 bases from V and 13 bases from J, with 13 bases between. CDR3: CASSPQGLQYF. CDR3 in DNA: TGTGCCAGCAGCCCGCAGGGCCTACAGTACTTC.